The 11 T cell receptor beta chains presented below share a single source sample, sequenced in a study of cytomegalovirus exposure and HLA in healthy donors. The PCR used 60 Vbeta and 13 Jbeta primers. Method: immunoSEQ multiplex PCR; TCRdb's copy keeps in-frame clones and lacks some. The table shows some 120,000 clones, with about 68% occurring only once. The sample comprised PBMCs. Receptors originate from a woman in her forties in good health and CMV-seropositive.

This sequence joins TRBV7-2 and TRBJ1-1; D is ambiguous. The germline gives CDR1 SGHTA, CDR2 FQGNSA. This CDR3 region has 14 residues. V dropped 5 bases and J dropped 1 base, with 11 bases sitting between them. The CDR3 is CASSPLLRNTEAFF. The CDR3 DNA sequence: TGTGCCAGCAGCCCCCTCCTCCGGAACACTGAAGCTTTCTTT.

The chain uses TRBV4-1 and TRBJ1-5; D gene uncertain. Trimming pared 3 bases from V and 3 bases from J, leaving 15 bases between. CDR3 length equals 16 residues. CDR1 MGHRA and CDR2 YSYEKL come from the germline V gene. CDR3 amino acids: CASSQHPGVTNQPQHF. The CDR3 coding sequence is TGCGCCAGCAGCCAGCACCCCGGGGTCACCAATCAGCCCCAGCATTTT.

This chain joins TRBV11-2 and TRBJ2-7; TRBD2 matches at 8 bases. CDR1 is SGHAT and CDR2 is FQNNGV in the germline V gene. This CDR3 spans 14 amino acids. J gave up 3 bases and V 4 bases, and 5 bases lay outside the gene matches. Written as DNA, the CDR3 is TGTGCCAGCAGCTCCCGGACTAGCTTCTACGAGCAGTACTTC. Encoded protein: CASSSRTSFYEQYF.

This sequence joins TRBV4-2 and TRBJ2-2; D gene unclear. The length of the CDR3 is 16 residues. The ends were cut back, 0 bases at V and 2 bases at J, with 10 bases in the middle. Germline V gene sequence: CDR1 LGHNA, CDR2 YNFKEQ. Here the CDR3 DNA reads TGTGCCAGCAGCCAAGATCCCGCAGAAAACACCGGGGAGCTGTTTTTT. Translated, it gives CASSQDPAENTGELFF.

The chain couples TRBV28 to TRBJ1-1; D is perhaps TRBD1 (6 bases). Per germline, CDR1 MDHEN and CDR2 SYDVKM. This CDR3 region has 13 residues. The V end lost 6 bases, the J end lost 4 bases, and 12 bases lay between the germline ends. The CDR3 DNA reads TGTGCCAGCAGATTCCGGGGGGCCACTGAAGCTTTCTTT. Amino acid sequence: CASRFRGATEAFF.

The chain has TRBV7-3 and TRBJ2-3; 11 bases match TRBD2. The CDR3 is made up of 16 amino acids. V was clipped by 4 bases and J by 1 base; unmatched bases: 4. Per germline, CDR1 SGHTA and CDR2 FQGTGA. CDR3 in DNA: TGTGCCAGCAGCTCACTAGCGGGAGAGGGCACAGATACGCAGTATTTT. Residues: CASSSLAGEGTDTQYF.

V is TRBV19 and J is TRBJ1-3; no clear D gene. CDR3 length: 15 amino acids. The V end was cut by 5 bases, the J end by 0 bases, with 11 bases between. In germline, CDR1 is LNHDA, CDR2 SQIVND (reference sequence). CDR3 in amino acids: CASSYGWSSGNTIYF. The CDR3 bases are TGTGCCAGTAGTTACGGGTGGAGCTCTGGAAACACCATATATTTT.

CDR3 loop: CSVVSPNYGYTF. As DNA, the CDR3 is TGCAGCGTTGTATCCCCTAACTATGGCTACACCTTC. This chain links TRBV29-1 with TRBJ1-2; D remains unclear. CDR1 SQVTM and CDR2 ANQGSEA come from the germline V gene. Deletions cut 4 bases from V and 0 bases from J, with 6 bases between. The CDR3 spans 12 residues.

This clone was detected once. The chain employs TRBV2 and TRBJ1-2; 7 bases fit TRBD1. CDR1 is SNHLY, CDR2 FYNNEI, per germline. CDR3 length: 11 residues. Losses at the gene ends were 6 bases for V and 6 bases for J; bases not matched to a gene: 1. The CDR3 loop reads CASRDRNGYTF. In DNA form, the CDR3 reads TGTGCCAGCAGGGACAGGAATGGCTACACCTTC.

The chain links TRBV11-2 to TRBJ2-5; TRBD1 agrees at 8 bases. CDR1 and CDR2 from the germline V gene are SGHAT and FQNNGV. This CDR3 is built from 13 residues. The V and J ends lost 5 bases and 5 bases, in that order; junction bases with no gene match: 4. CDR3 in DNA: TGTGCCAGCAGCAAGGACAGGGACGAGACCCAGTACTTC. Its protein product is CASSKDRDETQYF.

This chain connects TRBV27 to TRBJ2-7, with D perhaps matching TRBD2 (5 bases). This CDR3 is 12 amino acids long. Germline-derived CDR1 and CDR2 are MNHEY and SMNVEV (reference sequence). V was cut by 7 bases and J by 5 bases, with 12 bases left in between. The CDR3 DNA reads TGTGCCAGCATTGGGCCCGGGGACGAGCAGTACTTC. This translates into CASIGPGDEQYF.